The 6 T cell receptor beta chains below come from one sample, sequenced in a study of CD8+CD57+ T cells in acquired aplastic anemia. Patients picked for sequencing had shown CD8+CD57+ cell expansion detected by flow cytometry. For CDR3 and TCR beta VDJ profiling, genomic DNA was the template used. TCRdb re-derived calls from the reads in MiXCR, one entry per CDR3 protein. The table has roughly 170,000 distinct CDR3 sequences, nearly 50% seen once. The source material was sorted CD4+, CD8+, or CD8+CD57+ T cells (not recorded which) from PBMCs. The receptors come from a human donor with aplastic anemia.

This chain links TRBV19 with TRBJ2-7; TRBD1 might be the D (5 bases). Germline values: CDR1 LNHDA, CDR2 SQIVND (reference sequence). This CDR3 region has 13 residues. Trimming took 1 base from V and 7 from J, leaving 11 bases between them. The CDR3: CASSIGQLREQYF. Here the CDR3 DNA reads TGTGCCAGTAGTATAGGACAGCTTCGGGAGCAGTACTTC.

The rearrangement links TRBV4-2 to TRBJ1-6, with D maybe TRBD1 (5 bases). Germline CDR1 reads LGHNA; CDR2 reads YNFKEQ. Trimming cost V 1 base and J 2 bases, with 6 bases left between them. The CDR3 has 15 amino acids. The CDR3 sequence: CASSQGGTYNSPLHF. CDR3 DNA sequence: TGTGCCAGCAGCCAAGGGGGCACCTATAATTCACCCCTCCACTTT.

In its sample, this clonotype was seen once. The V gene is TRBV20-1, the J gene TRBJ2-7; D might be TRBD2 (6 bases). The CDR3 has 14 amino acids. The germline gives CDR1 DFQATT, CDR2 SNEGSKA (reference sequence). V was cut by 5 bases and J by 0 bases, with 14 bases left in between. CDR3 loop: CSASSGGSSYEQYF. The CDR3 nucleotides are TGCAGTGCTTCTTCCGGGGGAAGCTCCTACGAGCAGTACTTC.

This chain joins TRBV7-2 and TRBJ1-6; the D gene is possibly TRBD1 (6 bases). The germline V gene encodes CDR1 SGHTA and CDR2 FQGNSA. V was cut by 4 bases and J by 10 bases, with 14 bases left in between. The CDR3 is 14 amino acids. This CDR3 reads CASSSDSLNSPLHF. The CDR3 DNA reads TGTGCCAGCAGCTCGGACAGCCTTAACTCACCCCTCCACTTT. The entire variable domain, with the rest obtained from reference TRBV7-2 and TRBJ1-6, is as follows: GAGVSQSPSNKVTEKGKDVELRCDPISGHTALYWYRQSLGQGLEFLIYFQGNSAPDKSGLPSDRFSAERTGGSVSTLTIQRTQQEDSAVYLCASSSDSLNSPLHFGNGTRLTVT.

This clonotype was counted many times. The V gene is TRBV5-1, the J gene TRBJ1-2; unclear D gene. Per the germline V gene, CDR1 is SGHRS and CDR2 is YFSETQ. V was shortened by 0 bases and J by 4 bases, with 16 bases between the two germline ends. The CDR3 is 16 residues long. The CDR3 region has the DNA TGCGCCAGCAGCTTGGCCGTGGCAGCGAGAATCTATGGCTACACCTTC. Translated: CASSLAVAARIYGYTF.

The chain combines TRBV2 with TRBJ2-1, with TRBD2 as a possible D gene (6 bases). There are 12 residues in the CDR3. Germline lookup yields CDR1 SNHLY and CDR2 FYNNEI. Deletions cut 4 bases from V and 8 bases from J, with 9 bases between. The CDR3 loop is CASSGASDEQFF. CDR3 coding DNA: TGTGCCAGCAGTGGGGCTAGCGATGAGCAGTTCTTC.